This passage covers 18 T cell receptor beta chains from one sample sequenced in a study of cytomegalovirus exposure and HLA in healthy donors. 13 Jbeta primers and 60 Vbeta primers were used for the PCR. Sequenced by immunoSEQ multiplex PCR; TCRdb stores in-frame clones only, minus some. The sample's table shows around 100,000 clones. The specimen was PBMCs. Source of these receptors: a man aged 35-49 years in good health and CMV-seropositive.

V and J are TRBV5-6 and TRBJ1-2; TRBD1 matches at 8 bases. Germline V gene lookup returns CDR1 SGHDT and CDR2 YYEEEE. The trim removed 4 bases at V and 7 bases at J, leaving 9 bases unmatched. The CDR3 has 14 amino acids. CDR3 coding DNA: TGTGCCAGCAGCCAAACCAACAGGGGGACTGGCTACACCTTC. Amino acids: CASSQTNRGTGYTF.

The chain employs TRBV19 and TRBJ1-2; 9 positions agree with TRBD1. The junction had 11 bases not matched to a gene; V was cut back by 5 bases and J by 4 bases. Germline-derived CDR1 and CDR2 are LNHDA and SQIVND (reference sequence). The length of the CDR3 is 16 residues. The CDR3, as DNA: TGTGCCAGTAGTCCCTCCCGGACAGGGGCGGGCTATGGCTACACCTTC. It specifies CASSPSRTGAGYGYTF.

The chain joins TRBV14 to TRBJ2-1, with 9 bases matching TRBD2. After removal of 1 base from V and 5 bases from J, the junction contained 3 bases not matched to a gene. CDR1 SGHDN and CDR2 FVKESK come from the germline V gene. CDR3 length: 15 residues. The CDR3 reads CASSQVASGNNEQFF. CDR3 DNA sequence: TGTGCCAGCAGCCAAGTTGCTAGCGGGAACAATGAGCAGTTCTTC.

The CDR3 DNA reads TGCGCCAGCAGCTCGGGACAGTCATTCTACGAGCAGTACTTC. This encodes CASSSGQSFYEQYF. The chain combines TRBV5-1 with TRBJ2-7; 7 bases match TRBD1. The CDR3 sequence is 14 residues long. Germline lookup yields CDR1 SGHRS and CDR2 YFSETQ. V shed 3 bases and J 3 bases; nucleotides not matched to a gene: 6.

This chain links TRBV19 with TRBJ2-7; D perhaps matches TRBD1 (5 bases). The germline V gene has CDR1 LNHDA and CDR2 SQIVND (reference sequence). V was pared by 3 bases and J by 0 bases, with 9 bases between. The CDR3 is 14 amino acids. The CDR3 is CASSISGNSYEQYF. Written as DNA, the CDR3 is TGTGCCAGTAGTATCTCAGGGAACTCCTACGAGCAGTACTTC. The whole variable domain, remainder taken from reference TRBV19 and TRBJ2-7, is DGGITQSPKYLFRKEGQNVTLSCEQNLNHDAMYWYRQDPGQGLRLIYYSQIVNDFQKGDIAEGYSVSREKKESFPLTVTSAQKNPTAFYLCASSISGNSYEQYFGPGTRLTVT.

The chain is built from TRBV6-5 and TRBJ2-3; 10 bases are a match to TRBD1. Germline CDR1 reads MNHEY; CDR2 reads SVGAGI. CDR3 length equals 14 residues. Trimming took 11 bases from V and 3 from J; bases not matched to a gene: 8. As DNA, the CDR3 is TGTGCCGGACGACAGGGGGCGGTAACAGATACGCAGTATTTT. This gives the protein CAGRQGAVTDTQYF.

This chain uses TRBV4-2 with TRBJ1-5; TRBD1 matches 7 bases. Trimming cost V 0 bases and J 6 bases; bases outside gene matches: 2. Germline V gives CDR1 LGHNA, CDR2 YNFKEQ. This CDR3 comprises 14 residues. CDR3 nucleotide sequence: TGTGCCAGCAGCCAAGATCAGGGGGGTCAGCCCCAGCATTTT. Protein: CASSQDQGGQPQHF.

V usage is TRBV10-3 and J usage is TRBJ1-5; 7 positions agree with TRBD1. The V segment lost 10 bases and the J segment 0 bases; nucleotides outside the gene matches: 9. This CDR3 is 15 amino acids long. Germline V gives CDR1 ENHRY, CDR2 SYGVKD. The CDR3 nucleotides are TGTGCCACCGGACAGGCCTTAGATAGCAATCAGCCCCAGCATTTT. The encoded protein is CATGQALDSNQPQHF.

The V gene is TRBV11-3, the J gene TRBJ2-1; a possible D gene is TRBD2 (6 bases). V was cut by 5 bases and J by 8 bases, with 19 bases left in between. From germline, CDR1 is SGHNT and CDR2 YENEEA. CDR3 length equals 15 residues. CDR3 amino acids: CASSGDATRSDEQFF. In nucleotides, the CDR3 is TGTGCCAGCAGCGGAGACGCGACTAGATCCGATGAGCAGTTCTTC.

The chain is built from TRBV6-5 and TRBJ2-6; TRBD1 agrees at 7 bases. The V gene's germline CDR1 is MNHEY and CDR2 SVGAGI. The V and J ends lost 6 bases and 3 bases, in that order; junction bases with no gene match: 5. The CDR3 contains 15 residues. DNA of the CDR3: TGTGCCAGCAGCCTAGGGGGCAGTGGGGCCAACGTCCTGACTTTC. Translated: CASSLGGSGANVLTF.

This chain uses TRBV27 with TRBJ1-3; a possible D gene is TRBD1 (6 bases). This CDR3 has 15 amino acids. V was pared by 6 bases and J by 8 bases, with 20 bases between. In germline, CDR1 is MNHEY, CDR2 SMNVEV (reference sequence). As DNA, the CDR3 is TGTGCCAGCAGCCCTAAGGGGGGGATTAAGGACACCATATATTTT. Protein product: CASSPKGGIKDTIYF.

The chain carries TRBV28 and TRBJ1-2, with D uncertain. This CDR3 is built from 16 residues. Germline CDR1 and CDR2: MDHEN and SYDVKM. The V gene lost 2 bases and the J gene lost 6 bases, with 19 bases spanning the gap. The CDR3 protein is CASSLTGSSVQDGYTF. CDR3 coding DNA: TGTGCCAGCAGTTTAACTGGGTCTTCGGTCCAGGATGGCTACACCTTC.

This chain joins TRBV10-3 and TRBJ2-5; D is ambiguous. The end of the DNA is better explained by TRBJ2-7, so the J call may be wrong. Germline V gene data show CDR1 as ENHRY and CDR2 as SYGVKD. This CDR3 spans 14 amino acids. The CDR3, as DNA: TGTGCCATCAGTGAAAACGGTGGGCCCTACGAGCAGTACTTC. Amino acids: CAISENGGPYEQYF.

The rearrangement links TRBV7-2 to TRBJ1-4; 9 bases agree with TRBD1. In germline, CDR1 is SGHTA, CDR2 FQGNSA. This CDR3 spans 14 amino acids. The V gene end was trimmed by 4 bases and the J gene end by 7 bases; junction bases not matched to a gene: 4. As DNA, the CDR3 is TGTGCCAGCAGCTGGGACAGGGCTGGTGAAAAACTGTTTTTT. Protein product: CASSWDRAGEKLFF. Variable domain in full (rest from reference TRBV7-2 and TRBJ1-4): GAGVSQSPSNKVTEKGKDVELRCDPISGHTALYWYRQSLGQGLEFLIYFQGNSAPDKSGLPSDRFSAERTGGSVSTLTIQRTQQEDSAVYLCASSWDRAGEKLFFGSGTQLSVL.

This chain connects TRBV28 to TRBJ2-5; 12 bases are a match to TRBD2. Unmatched junction bases numbered 6, after V lost 5 bases and J lost 5 bases. CDR1 is MDHEN and CDR2 is SYDVKM in the germline V gene. CDR3 length equals 15 residues. The chain's CDR3 is CASSLAGGDGETQYF. CDR3 DNA: TGTGCCAGCAGTCTAGCGGGAGGGGATGGGGAGACCCAGTACTTC.

CDR3 loop: CASSLGGGSANEQFF. The CDR3 nucleotides are TGCGCCAGCAGCTTGGGAGGCGGGAGTGCCAATGAGCAGTTCTTC. The genes are TRBV5-1 and TRBJ2-1; 7 positions agree with TRBD2. Trimming took 0 bases from V and 6 from J; bases not matched to a gene: 6. Germline V gene sequence: CDR1 SGHRS, CDR2 YFSETQ. The length of the CDR3 is 15 residues.

V is TRBV27 and J is TRBJ1-4, with 7 nucleotides matching TRBD1. The CDR3 contains 14 residues. CDR1 and CDR2 from the germline V gene are MNHEY and SMNVEV (reference sequence). The V segment lost 6 bases and the J segment 5 bases; nucleotides outside the gene matches: 6. CDR3 in DNA: TGTGCCAGCAGACCGGGACAGCAAAATGAAAAACTGTTTTTT. Translating gives CASRPGQQNEKLFF.

The rearrangement joins TRBV7-2 to TRBJ1-1; D gene uncertain. Germline V CDR1 and CDR2: SGHTA, FQGNSA. The CDR3 runs 14 residues. Trimming left V 0 bases short and J 0 bases short, with 5 bases between. The CDR3 DNA reads TGTGCCAGCAGCTTAGCTTCGGTGAACACTGAAGCTTTCTTT. Translating it yields CASSLASVNTEAFF.